This T cell receptor beta chain is drawn from a study of cytomegalovirus exposure and HLA in healthy donors. Primers: 60 Vbeta forward and 13 Jbeta reverse. Some clones are missing from TCRdb's copy, which holds only in-frame ones; the method was immunoSEQ multiplex PCR. This table has 70,000 or so clones, roughly nine tenths appearing once. Findings and limits, study-wide: Within an earlier analysis, most TCR beta V segments proved productive either about 87% or about 30% of the time.

Trimming removed 0 bases from V and 6 bases from J; junction bases left unmatched: 4. The CDR3 extends over 16 amino acids. Germline CDR1 and CDR2: SGHAT and FQNNGV. Donors showed nominal health when sampled, although they likely had unrecorded immune exposures. With respect to this clone: The antigen is not known.

This chain links TRBV11-2 with TRBJ2-2, with 10 bases that match TRBD2. The sequence was collected from a woman in her twenties or thirties in good health and CMV-seropositive. Sequenced material: PBMCs. The CDR3: CASSLDVAGGSGELFF. CDR3 sequence (DNA): TGTGCCAGCAGCTTAGATGTAGCGGGAGGTTCCGGGGAGCTGTTTTTT.